A single sample gave rise to the 29 T cell receptor beta chains below, sequenced in a study of blood T cell repertoires in COVID-19. Method: immunoSEQ multiplex PCR; TCRdb's copy keeps in-frame clones and lacks some. The table shows approximately 160,000 clones, with over 75% occurring only once. The sample consisted of PBMCs or T cells enriched from blood (not recorded which). These TCRs come from a man aged 40-49 years who had recovered from COVID-19.

This chain links TRBV30 with TRBJ2-7; 7 bases map to TRBD1. J gave up 6 bases and V 3 bases, and 29 bases lay outside the gene matches. CDR1 is GTSNPN and CDR2 is SVGIG in the germline V gene (reference sequence). The CDR3 has 20 amino acids. The DNA for the CDR3 is TGTGCCTGGAGGGGAGCCATGGTCCTCACTATACTTTTGACAGGGTGCGAGCAGTACGTC. It specifies CAWRGAMVLTILLTGCEQYV.

V and J are TRBV2 and TRBJ1-2; a weak D match, TRBD1 (5 bases). Deletions cut 4 bases from V and 6 bases from J, with 18 bases between. The CDR3 is 15 residues long. Germline-derived CDR1 and CDR2 are SNHLY and FYNNEI. Here the CDR3 reads CASSVRPRVGDGYTF. For the CDR3, the DNA is TGTGCCAGCAGTGTGAGGCCCAGGGTAGGGGATGGCTACACCTTC.

The chain links TRBV7-9 to TRBJ2-7, with D perhaps TRBD2 (5 bases). The CDR3 covers 13 residues. CDR1 and CDR2 (germline): SEHNR, FQNEAQ (reference sequence). Trimming removed 5 bases from V and 0 bases from J, with 8 bases in between. The CDR3 loop is CASSHRGSYEQYF. DNA for the CDR3: TGTGCCAGCAGCCACCGGGGCTCCTACGAGCAGTACTTC.

Many counts were recorded for this clone. This rearrangement joins TRBV3-1 (or the pseudogene TRBV3-2) to TRBJ2-1; 7 bases agree with TRBD1. The J segment lost 2 bases and the V segment lost 0 bases, leaving 1 base of the junction unmatched. Germline V gene data show CDR1 as LGHDT and CDR2 as YNNKEL (reference sequence). There are 15 residues in the CDR3. CDR3 protein: CASSQDGQAYNEQFF. CDR3 nucleotides: TGTGCCAGCAGCCAAGATGGACAGGCCTACAATGAGCAGTTCTTC.

This clone came up once. The chain combines TRBV12-5 with TRBJ1-6; TRBD1 aligns across 7 bases. V lost 9 bases and J lost 0; bases outside the gene matches: 20. Germline V lookup: CDR1 LGHNT, CDR2 FRNRAP. This CDR3 comprises 20 residues. CDR3 sequence (DNA): TGTGCTAGCGACTACAGGGGTATCCCCTCACTGAGCTCCTATAATTCACCCCTCCACTTT. It specifies CASDYRGIPSLSSYNSPLHF. Filled out from reference TRBV12-5 and TRBJ1-6, the complete variable domain reads DARVTQTPRHKVTEMGQEVTMRCQPILGHNTVFWYRQTMMQGLELLAYFRNRAPLDDSGMPKDRFSAEMPDATLATLKIQPSEPRDSAVYFCASDYRGIPSLSSYNSPLHFGNGTRLTVT.

The chain is built from TRBV29-1 and TRBJ1-2; D might be TRBD1 (5 bases). The CDR3 spans 15 residues. Germline-derived CDR1 and CDR2 are SQVTM and ANQGSEA. V dropped 3 bases and J dropped 4 bases, with 18 bases sitting between them. CDR3 bases: TGCAGCGTTGACAGGGTGAGCGCCTCTTCCTATGGCTACACCTTC. Translating gives CSVDRVSASSYGYTF. Full variable domain (outside the CDR3, taken from reference TRBV29-1 and TRBJ1-2): SAVISQKPSRDICQRGTSLTIQCQVDSQVTMMFWYRQQPGQSLTLIATANQGSEATYESGFVIDKFPISRPNLTFSTLTVSNMSPEDSSIYLCSVDRVSASSYGYTFGSGTRLTVV.

The V call is TRBV5-1, the J call TRBJ1-1, with 7 nucleotides matching TRBD1. V dropped 4 bases and J dropped 1; count of bases not matched to a gene: 4. The CDR3 totals 14 residues. CDR1 is SGHRS and CDR2 is YFSETQ in the germline V gene. CDR3 nucleotides: TGCGCCAGCAGCCCGCAGGGGGGGAACACTGAAGCTTTCTTT. Translation gives CASSPQGGNTEAFF.

This clone was detected a few times. The CDR3 sequence is CASSAMTPHGYTF. The CDR3 bases are TGTGCCAGCAGTGCGATGACACCTCACGGCTACACCTTC. The rearrangement joins TRBV25-1 to TRBJ1-2; D remains ambiguous. Germline CDR1 MGHDK, CDR2 SYGVNS. V lost 4 bases, J lost 8 bases, and 14 bases lay in between. CDR3 length: 13 amino acids.

The chain couples TRBV7-2 to TRBJ1-1, with 7 bases identical to TRBD1. The CDR3 extends over 15 amino acids. Germline trimming cut 3 bases from V and 1 base from J; bases unmatched to any gene: 5. Germline V gene data show CDR1 as SGHTA and CDR2 as FQGNSA. The CDR3 region has the DNA TGTGCCAGCAGCTTCCATCCAGGGGGGAACACTGAAGCTTTCTTT. Translation: CASSFHPGGNTEAFF.

The chain is built from TRBV19 and TRBJ2-3, with 10 nucleotides matching TRBD2. The CDR3 loop spans 17 amino acids. The V gene's germline CDR1 is LNHDA and CDR2 SQIVND (reference sequence). The J segment lost 8 bases and the V segment lost 9 bases, leaving 20 bases of the junction unmatched. The CDR3 coding sequence is TGTGCCAGCTCATCACAAAGCGGGGGGGCTAGTAGAGGTACGCAGTATTTT. Residues: CASSSQSGGASRGTQYF.

J is TRBJ2-5 and V is TRBV6-5; D call uncertain. Germline values: CDR1 MNHEY, CDR2 SVGAGI. Trimming took 9 bases from V and 4 from J, leaving 6 bases between them. This CDR3 is 10 amino acids long. The DNA for the CDR3 is TGTGCCAGTTCAGGAGAGACCCAGTACTTC. As protein: CASSGETQYF.

The rearrangement uses TRBV19 and TRBJ2-5, with a possible D match to TRBD2 (6 bases). The CDR3 loop spans 15 amino acids. Trimming stripped 6 bases from V and 5 bases from J, with 19 bases between. Germline CDR1 and CDR2: LNHDA and SQIVND (reference sequence). The CDR3 here is CASSLYGGVGETQYF. The CDR3 region has the DNA TGTGCCAGTAGCCTTTACGGCGGGGTCGGGGAGACCCAGTACTTC.

This rearrangement joins TRBV7-3 to TRBJ2-3, with TRBD2 matching over 11 bases. Germline CDR1 SGHTA, CDR2 FQGTGA. The V gene end was trimmed by 5 bases and the J gene end by 1 base; junction bases not matched to a gene: 2. The CDR3 is made up of 15 amino acids. The CDR3 spells CASSQLAGGTDTQYF. The CDR3 region has the DNA TGTGCCAGCAGCCAACTAGCGGGGGGCACAGATACGCAGTATTTT.

This clone appeared a few times. J is TRBJ1-4 and V is TRBV3-1 (or the pseudogene TRBV3-2), with TRBD1 identical over 7 bases. This CDR3 spans 15 amino acids. CDR1 and CDR2 (germline): LGHDT, YNNKEL (reference sequence). Losses at the gene ends were 3 bases for V and 5 bases for J; bases not matched to a gene: 6. The CDR3 DNA reads TGTGCCAGCAGCCAGTGGACAGGAGGGAATGAAAAACTGTTTTTT. Its translation: CASSQWTGGNEKLFF.

This clone is a singleton in its sample. The rearrangement uses TRBV24-1 and TRBJ2-5; TRBD2 aligns across 7 bases. Germline CDR1 reads KGHDR; CDR2 reads SFDVKD. V trimming: 0 bases; J trimming: 1 base; junction bases outside the gene matches: 4. The CDR3 length is 16 residues. The CDR3 sequence: CATSDLPSGPQETQYF. In DNA, the CDR3 is TGTGCCACCAGTGATTTGCCTAGCGGCCCCCAAGAGACCCAGTACTTC.

As for this clone: Other DNA sequences of this sample code for an identical CDR3. J is TRBJ2-1 and V is TRBV9; 7 positions agree with TRBD1. Germline-derived CDR1 and CDR2 are SGDLS and YYNGEE. The CDR3 spans 15 residues. V was clipped by 2 bases and J by 3 bases; unmatched bases: 5. CDR3 loop: CASSVEGALYNEQFF. The DNA for the CDR3 is TGTGCCAGCAGCGTCGAGGGGGCCCTCTACAATGAGCAGTTCTTC.

The V and J genes are TRBV21-1 and TRBJ2-3; the D call of TRBD2 is as the table states it, not checked on the DNA. TRBV21-1 is an annotated pseudogene. The CDR3 loop spans 15 amino acids. The CDR3 nucleotides are TGTGCCAGCAGCAAAGCGGAGGGGATGGCAGATACGCAGTATTTT. Translated, it gives CASSKAEGMADTQYF.

The V call is TRBV5-1, the J call TRBJ2-1, with TRBD2 matching over 9 bases. Germline V lookup: CDR1 SGHRS, CDR2 YFSETQ. The CDR3 consists of 14 residues. V lost 2 bases, J lost 9 bases, and 6 bases stayed unmatched. The DNA for the CDR3 is TGCGCCAGCAGCTTAGCGGGGGGCCGTGGTGAGCAGTTCTTC. Encoded protein: CASSLAGGRGEQFF.

The V and J genes are TRBV13 and TRBJ2-2; the match to TRBD1 covers 9 bases. The CDR3 covers 15 residues. The trim removed 5 bases at V and 6 bases at J, leaving 7 bases unmatched. Germline loops: CDR1 PRHDT, CDR2 FYEKMQ (reference sequence). This chain's CDR3 is CASSPGTGYPGELFF. The DNA of the CDR3 is TGTGCCAGCAGCCCCGGGACAGGGTACCCCGGGGAGCTGTTTTTT.

The chain recombines TRBV18 with TRBJ1-1, with a weak D call TRBD1 (6 bases). This CDR3 has 13 residues. Trimming pared 3 bases from V and 11 bases from J, leaving 16 bases between. Germline values: CDR1 KGHSH, CDR2 LQKENI. CDR3 protein: CASSPTGTSGAFF. DNA for the CDR3: TGTGCCAGCTCACCCACAGGGACCTCTGGGGCTTTCTTT.

The chain is built from TRBV5-1 and TRBJ2-1, with TRBD1 matching over 10 bases. CDR3 length: 16 amino acids. Germline V gene lookup returns CDR1 SGHRS and CDR2 YFSETQ. The V segment lost 3 bases and the J segment 5 bases; nucleotides outside the gene matches: 8. The CDR3 DNA sequence: TGCGCCAGCAGCTCGGTGACAGGGGGCGTGGACAATGAGCAGTTCTTC. Its translation: CASSSVTGGVDNEQFF.

The CDR3 nucleotides read TGTGCCAGCAGAAGCGGGGGCCGGGAGACCCAGTACTTC. Its translation is CASRSGGRETQYF. The rearrangement joins TRBV6-5 to TRBJ2-5, with 8 positions matching TRBD2. The CDR3 is 13 amino acids. V trimming: 6 bases; J trimming: 5 bases; junction bases outside the gene matches: 5. CDR1 and CDR2 (germline): MNHEY, SVGAGI.

V and J are TRBV30 and TRBJ1-3; D remains unclear. The CDR3 is made up of 13 amino acids. V was trimmed by 0 bases and J by 8 bases, leaving 11 bases between them. Per the germline V gene, CDR1 is GTSNPN and CDR2 is SVGIG (reference sequence). The DNA of the CDR3 is TGTGCCTGGAGTGTGTCCTCCACGGACACCATATATTTT. Residues: CAWSVSSTDTIYF.

This clone was seen a handful of times. The rearrangement joins TRBV6-2 or TRBV6-3 to TRBJ2-7; tentatively, D is TRBD2 (6 bases). This CDR3 has 14 amino acids. The germline CDR1 and CDR2 sequences are MNHEY and SVGEGT. The V and J ends lost 2 bases and 0 bases respectively, with 8 bases between them. DNA for the CDR3: TGTGCCAGCAGTTACGGAGGGACCTCCTACGAGCAGTACTTC. This sequence encodes CASSYGGTSYEQYF.

This clone was detected a few times. The rearrangement links TRBV11-3 to TRBJ2-1, with 7 bases identical to TRBD2. This CDR3 is built from 17 residues. Germline V lookup: CDR1 SGHNT, CDR2 YENEEA. V lost 5 bases, J lost 4 bases, and 14 bases stayed unmatched. The CDR3 sequence is CASSPGEGKRAYNEQFF. The CDR3, as DNA: TGTGCCAGCAGCCCCGGGGAGGGGAAGCGGGCTTACAATGAGCAGTTCTTC.

The genes are TRBV5-1 and TRBJ2-1; TRBD2 matches at 9 bases. J gave up 5 bases and V 4 bases, and 4 bases lay outside the gene matches. This CDR3 region has 14 residues. Looked up from germline, CDR1 is SGHRS and CDR2 is YFSETQ. The DNA of the CDR3 is TGCGCCAGCAGCCTAGCGGGGAGTAACAATGAGCAGTTCTTC. This encodes CASSLAGSNNEQFF.

V and J are TRBV27 and TRBJ1-5; D remains ambiguous. The V end was cut by 2 bases, the J end by 7 bases, with 15 bases between. Germline loops: CDR1 MNHEY, CDR2 SMNVEV (reference sequence). The CDR3 runs to 15 residues. CDR3: CASSLRGPPGQPQHF. The CDR3 coding sequence is TGTGCCAGCAGTTTACGAGGGCCCCCGGGGCAGCCCCAGCATTTT.

V and J are TRBV7-9 and TRBJ2-3; tentative D call: TRBD1 (5 bases). Germline values: CDR1 SEHNR, CDR2 FQNEAQ (reference sequence). The CDR3 extends over 13 amino acids. The V end was cut by 7 bases, the J end by 5 bases, with 13 bases between. CDR3 loop: CASIAGSIDTQYF. Here the CDR3 DNA reads TGTGCCAGCATCGCAGGGTCAATAGATACGCAGTATTTT.

The chain couples TRBV2 to TRBJ1-1; a possible D gene is TRBD1 (5 bases). Germline CDR1 reads SNHLY; CDR2 reads FYNNEI. The CDR3 sequence is 12 residues long. V lost 4 bases to trimming and J lost 3 bases, with 6 bases between them. DNA for the CDR3: TGTGCCAGCAGTGTACAGGACACTGAAGCTTTCTTT. This encodes CASSVQDTEAFF.